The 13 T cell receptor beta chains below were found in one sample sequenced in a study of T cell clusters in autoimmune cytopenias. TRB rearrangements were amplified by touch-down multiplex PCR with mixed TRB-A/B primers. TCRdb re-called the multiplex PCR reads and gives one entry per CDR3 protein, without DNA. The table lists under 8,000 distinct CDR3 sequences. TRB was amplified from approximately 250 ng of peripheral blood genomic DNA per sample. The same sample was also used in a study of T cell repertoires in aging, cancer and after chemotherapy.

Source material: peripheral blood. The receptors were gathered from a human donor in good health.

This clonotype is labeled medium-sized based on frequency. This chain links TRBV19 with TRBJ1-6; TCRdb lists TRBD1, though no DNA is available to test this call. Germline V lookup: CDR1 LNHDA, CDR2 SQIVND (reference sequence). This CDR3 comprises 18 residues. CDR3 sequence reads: CASSELKGGASYNSPLHF. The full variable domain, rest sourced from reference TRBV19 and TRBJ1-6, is DGGITQSPKYLFRKEGQNVTLSCEQNLNHDAMYWYRQDPGQGLRLIYYSQIVNDFQKGDIAEGYSVSREKKESFPLTVTSAQKNPTAFYLCASSELKGGASYNSPLHFGNGTRLTVT.

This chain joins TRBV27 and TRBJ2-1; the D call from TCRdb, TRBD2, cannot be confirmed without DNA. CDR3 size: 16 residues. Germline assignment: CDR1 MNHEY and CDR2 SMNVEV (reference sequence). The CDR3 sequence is CASSSPSGLSYNEQFF.

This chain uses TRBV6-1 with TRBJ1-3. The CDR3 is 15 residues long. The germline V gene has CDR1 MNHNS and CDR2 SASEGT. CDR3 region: CAAGTAPLSGNTIYF.

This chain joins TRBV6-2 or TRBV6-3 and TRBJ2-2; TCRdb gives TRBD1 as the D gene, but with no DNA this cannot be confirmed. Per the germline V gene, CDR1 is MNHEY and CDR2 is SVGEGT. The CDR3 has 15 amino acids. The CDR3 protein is CASISGTRNTGELFF.

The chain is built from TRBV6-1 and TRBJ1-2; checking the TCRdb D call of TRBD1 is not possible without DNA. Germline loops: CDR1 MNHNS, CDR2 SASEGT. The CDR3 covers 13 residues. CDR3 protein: CASSERGRYGYTF.

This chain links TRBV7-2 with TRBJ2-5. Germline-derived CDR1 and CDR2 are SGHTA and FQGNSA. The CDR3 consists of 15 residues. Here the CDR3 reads CASSPIEIGEETQYF.

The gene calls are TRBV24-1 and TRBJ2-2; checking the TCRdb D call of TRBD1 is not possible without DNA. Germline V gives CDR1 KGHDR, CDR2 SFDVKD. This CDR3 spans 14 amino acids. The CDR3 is CATSDPRGGRELFF.

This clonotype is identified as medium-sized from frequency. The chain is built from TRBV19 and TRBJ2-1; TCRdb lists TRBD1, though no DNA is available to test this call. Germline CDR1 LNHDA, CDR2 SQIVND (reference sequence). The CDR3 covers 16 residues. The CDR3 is CASSSGGGHAYNEQFF.

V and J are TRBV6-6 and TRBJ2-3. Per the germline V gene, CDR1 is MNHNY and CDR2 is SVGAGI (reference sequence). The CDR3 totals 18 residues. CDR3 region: CASSYSQSMAGRTDTQYF.

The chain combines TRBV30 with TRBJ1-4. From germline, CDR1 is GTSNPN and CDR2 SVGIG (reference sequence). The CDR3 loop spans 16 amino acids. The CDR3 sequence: CAWSFILGATNEKLFF.

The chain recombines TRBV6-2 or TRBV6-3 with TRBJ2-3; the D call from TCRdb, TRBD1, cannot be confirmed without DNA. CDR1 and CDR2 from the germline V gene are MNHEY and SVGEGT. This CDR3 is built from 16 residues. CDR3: CASSPRASRGTDTQYF.

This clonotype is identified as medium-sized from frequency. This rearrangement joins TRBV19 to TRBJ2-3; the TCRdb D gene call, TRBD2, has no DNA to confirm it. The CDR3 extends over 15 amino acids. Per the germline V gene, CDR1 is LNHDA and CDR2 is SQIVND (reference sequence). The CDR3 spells CASSIGTSRTDTQYF.

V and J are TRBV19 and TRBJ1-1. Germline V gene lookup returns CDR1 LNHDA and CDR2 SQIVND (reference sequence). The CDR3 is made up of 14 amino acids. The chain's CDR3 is CASSIPGLNTEAFF.